These 17 T cell receptor beta chains were all obtained from the same sample, sequenced in a study of shared T cell receptors in the human thymus. Measured with immunoSEQ multiplex PCR; TCRdb has only the in-frame clones, and not every one. The table shows hundreds of thousands of clones, with 70% to 90% occurring only once. This same sample was also taken into another study, of human thymus T cells.

Sequences were obtained from thymocytes. These receptors were taken from a boy under two years old with a congenital heart defect.

The chain employs TRBV19 and TRBJ2-1; no firm D call. This CDR3 is built from 14 residues. Trimming shortened V by 6 bases and J by 0 bases, and 9 bases separated the two germline ends. Per the germline V gene, CDR1 is LNHDA and CDR2 is SQIVND (reference sequence). In nucleotides, the CDR3 is TGTGCCAGTAGAGTCTCTAGCTCCTACAATGAGCAGTTCTTC. Its protein is CASRVSSSYNEQFF.

V gene TRBV28 combines with J gene TRBJ2-1, with 11 bases identical to TRBD2. CDR3 length: 14 amino acids. Germline assignment: CDR1 MDHEN and CDR2 SYDVKM. V lost 2 bases to trimming and J lost 6 bases; unmatched junction nucleotides: 0. CDR3 coding DNA: TGTGCCAGCAGTTTAACTAGCGGGAGCAATGAGCAGTTCTTC. Residues: CASSLTSGSNEQFF.

The chain links TRBV7-8 to TRBJ2-3, with 11 bases identical to TRBD2. With 5 bases clipped from V and 0 bases from J, the junction kept 7 bases outside the gene matches. This CDR3 region has 17 residues. The germline V gene encodes CDR1 SGHVS and CDR2 FQNEAQ. The CDR3 here is CASSLRTSGQSTDTQYF. The CDR3 bases are TGTGCCAGCAGCCTCCGGACTAGCGGGCAGAGCACAGATACGCAGTATTTT.

The chain links TRBV5-1 to TRBJ2-7; perhaps TRBD1 as D (6 bases). Per germline, CDR1 SGHRS and CDR2 YFSETQ. V was clipped by 0 bases and J by 7 bases, with 11 bases between them. The CDR3 totals 13 residues. The CDR3 loop is CASSLDRVSEQYF. The CDR3 DNA sequence: TGCGCCAGCAGCTTGGACAGGGTGTCTGAGCAGTACTTC.

This chain uses TRBV7-9 with TRBJ2-1; 9 nucleotides align to TRBD2. V was clipped by 3 bases and J by 6 bases; unmatched bases: 12. The CDR3 contains 17 residues. The V gene's germline CDR1 is SEHNR and CDR2 FQNEAQ (reference sequence). Here the CDR3 DNA reads TGTGCCAGCAGCTTTGGTAGCGGGAGATTTAAGGCCAATGAGCAGTTCTTC. It yields the protein CASSFGSGRFKANEQFF.

This sequence joins TRBV6-1 and TRBJ1-1, with D maybe TRBD1 (6 bases). The CDR3 has 14 residues. CDR1 MNHNS and CDR2 SASEGT come from the germline V gene. V gave up 0 bases and J gave up 6 bases, with 11 bases separating them. The CDR3 sequence is CASSEAGQGSEAFF. The CDR3 bases are TGTGCCAGCAGTGAAGCAGGCCAGGGGTCTGAAGCTTTCTTT.

The V gene is TRBV27, the J gene TRBJ2-7; the match to TRBD1 covers 10 bases. The junction had 6 bases not matched to a gene; V was cut back by 6 bases and J by 10 bases. Germline V CDR1 and CDR2: MNHEY, SMNVEV (reference sequence). This CDR3 is 12 amino acids long. CDR3 sequence reads: CASSQGQGFQYF. The CDR3 DNA sequence: TGTGCCAGCAGCCAGGGACAGGGGTTTCAGTACTTC.

The chain employs TRBV6-5 and TRBJ2-3; D may be TRBD1 (5 bases). Germline CDR1 and CDR2: MNHEY and SVGAGI. This CDR3 contains 16 residues. Trimming took 2 bases from V and 3 from J, leaving 15 bases between them. The CDR3 nucleotides are TGTGCCAGCAGTTACCAGGGTACAGGCAGGACAGATACGCAGTATTTT. This gives the protein CASSYQGTGRTDTQYF.

The rearrangement links TRBV6-6 to TRBJ2-1, with 7 bases identical to TRBD2. Germline CDR1 is MNHNY and CDR2 is SVGAGI (reference sequence). The J segment lost 7 bases and the V segment lost 8 bases, leaving 2 bases of the junction unmatched. The CDR3 covers 11 residues. The CDR3: CASYSGNEQFF. The CDR3 DNA reads TGTGCCAGCTATAGCGGGAATGAGCAGTTCTTC.

The rearrangement links TRBV28 to TRBJ2-7, with 12 bases lining up with TRBD2. Germline values: CDR1 MDHEN, CDR2 SYDVKM. CDR3 length: 19 amino acids. V shed 6 bases, J shed 0 bases, and the junction held 15 bases outside the gene matches. The CDR3 spells CASRGIATSGSLGSYEQYF. DNA of the CDR3: TGTGCCAGCAGAGGAATTGCGACTAGCGGGAGTCTGGGCTCCTACGAGCAGTACTTC.

The chain joins TRBV29-1 to TRBJ2-7; D is uncertain. Germline lookup yields CDR1 SQVTM and CDR2 ANQGSEA. Trimming removed 4 bases at V and 4 bases at J, with 11 bases between. The CDR3 contains 12 residues. In nucleotides, the CDR3 is TGCAGCGTTGTAGCTAGTAGTTACGAGCAGTACTTC. Translated, it gives CSVVASSYEQYF.

This rearrangement joins TRBV7-9 to TRBJ2-1; 8 bases fit TRBD2. V lost 5 bases to trimming and J lost 5 bases; unmatched junction nucleotides: 14. The CDR3 length is 17 residues. Germline values: CDR1 SEHNR, CDR2 FQNEAQ (reference sequence). This CDR3 is CASSPLGKREFDNEQFF. The CDR3 DNA sequence: TGTGCCAGCAGCCCTTTAGGCAAGCGGGAGTTCGACAATGAGCAGTTCTTC.

The chain joins TRBV4-3 to TRBJ1-2; TRBD1 might be the D (5 bases). This CDR3 is built from 17 residues. V lost 0 bases and J 5 bases, leaving 19 bases between the germline ends. CDR1 and CDR2 from the germline V gene are LGHNA and YSLEER. CDR3 coding DNA: TGCGCCAGCAGCCAAGATAATCCGGGTTTGAGGACATATGGCTACACCTTC. Residues: CASSQDNPGLRTYGYTF.

The CDR3 DNA follows: TGCAGTGCTAGGCAGACTAACGAGCAGTACTTC. Translating it yields CSARQTNEQYF. The genes are TRBV20-1 and TRBJ2-7, with D perhaps TRBD2 (5 bases). The ends were cut back, 3 bases at V and 5 bases at J, with 8 bases in the middle. CDR1 and CDR2 (germline): DFQATT, SNEGSKA (reference sequence). There are 11 residues in the CDR3.

The chain couples TRBV18 to TRBJ2-5, with D possibly being TRBD1 (5 bases). This CDR3 has 15 amino acids. Germline lookup yields CDR1 KGHSH and CDR2 LQKENI. The V end lost 1 base, the J end lost 3 bases, and 12 bases lay between the germline ends. The CDR3 nucleotides are TGTGCCAGCTCACCACTTAGGGGTGAGGAAGAGACCCAGTACTTC. Translating gives CASSPLRGEEETQYF.

The chain combines TRBV27 with TRBJ2-3, with 8 bases aligning to TRBD2. V shed 5 bases and J 0 bases; nucleotides not matched to a gene: 7. CDR1 is MNHEY and CDR2 is SMNVEV in the germline V gene (reference sequence). The CDR3 contains 16 residues. DNA of the CDR3: TGTGCCAGCAGTCAGCTAGCGGGTTTCAGCACAGATACGCAGTATTTT. This encodes CASSQLAGFSTDTQYF.

The J gene is TRBJ2-1, the V gene TRBV5-3; 8 bases fit TRBD2. TRBV5-3 is recorded as an ORF, its role being uncertain. The junction had 13 bases not matched to a gene; V was cut back by 4 bases and J by 4 bases. The CDR3 is made up of 17 amino acids. The CDR3 region is CARSPRLGSGRYNEQFF. The CDR3 DNA sequence: TGTGCCAGAAGCCCTCGGCTTGGGAGCGGGAGATACAATGAGCAGTTCTTC.